The 21 T cell receptor beta chains below come from one sample, sequenced in a study of OX40 agonist ivuxolimab in advanced cancers. The method was immunoSEQ multiplex PCR; TCRdb's version includes in-frame clones alone and lacks a portion of them. The data show about 100,000 clones, with about 91% seen just once and around 0.58% held by the top ten. Sequences were derived from CD4+ or CD8+ T cells sorted from blood, sampled in a trial of the OX40 agonist ivuxolimab. The receptor source for this set is an adult with an advanced solid tumor such as melanoma, head and neck, liver or kidney cancer.

This chain connects TRBV5-6 to TRBJ2-7; D gene unclear. Germline lookup yields CDR1 SGHDT and CDR2 YYEEEE. V lost 1 base and J 5 bases, leaving 4 bases between the germline ends. This CDR3 region has 11 residues. CDR3 in DNA: TGTGCCAGCAGCTTGTTTAACGAGCAGTACTTC. This gives the protein CASSLFNEQYF. Together with reference TRBV5-6 and TRBJ2-7, the CDR3 gives the full variable domain: DAGVTQSPTHLIKTRGQQVTLRCSPKSGHDTVSWYQQALGQGPQFIFQYYEEEERQRGNFPDRFSGHQFPNYSSELNVNALLLGDSALYLCASSLFNEQYFGPGTRLTVT.

The chain joins TRBV5-1 to TRBJ2-2; D is uncertain. The germline V gene has CDR1 SGHRS and CDR2 YFSETQ. There are 16 residues in the CDR3. Trimming took off 0 bases at V and 0 bases at J, with 9 bases between the two ends. The CDR3: CASSLARIANTGELFF. DNA for the CDR3: TGCGCCAGCAGCTTGGCCAGGATAGCGAACACCGGGGAGCTGTTTTTT.

The chain is built from TRBV4-1 and TRBJ2-1, with 7 bases fitting TRBD1. The CDR3 is 20 residues long. V shed 4 bases and J 0 bases; nucleotides not matched to a gene: 18. Germline loops: CDR1 MGHRA, CDR2 YSYEKL. The CDR3 DNA reads TGCGCCAGCAGCCGCTTGTCCGGGACAGCTAATTCATTCTCCTACAATGAGCAGTTCTTC. Its protein is CASSRLSGTANSFSYNEQFF.

The chain joins TRBV6-5 to TRBJ2-7; TRBD1 agrees at 12 bases. This CDR3 region has 13 residues. Germline values: CDR1 MNHEY, CDR2 SVGAGI. Trimming at V came to 8 bases and at J to 5 bases, leaving 4 bases not matched to a gene. DNA for the CDR3: TGTGCCAGCGGGGACAGGGGGCAAAACGAGCAGTACTTC. Its translation: CASGDRGQNEQYF.

This clone was detected once. The V gene is TRBV11-3, the J gene TRBJ2-5; a weak D match, TRBD2 (5 bases). The CDR3 runs to 13 residues. Trimming cost V 5 bases and J 0 bases, with 7 bases left between them. Germline CDR1 is SGHNT and CDR2 is YENEEA. The CDR3 loop reads CASSRTHQETQYF. CDR3 nucleotide sequence: TGTGCCAGCAGCCGGACTCACCAAGAGACCCAGTACTTC. The full variable domain, completed using reference TRBV11-3 and TRBJ2-5, is EAGVVQSPRYKIIEKKQPVAFWCNPISGHNTLYWYLQNLGQGPELLIRYENEEAVDDSQLPKDRFSAERLKGVDSTLKIQPAELGDSAVYLCASSRTHQETQYFGPGTRLLVL.

J is TRBJ2-7 and V is TRBV5-1, with a tentative D call TRBD2 (6 bases). The CDR3 contains 15 residues. The V and J ends lost 0 bases and 1 base respectively, with 11 bases between them. The germline gives CDR1 SGHRS, CDR2 YFSETQ. CDR3 in amino acids: CASSLGGSGSYEQYF. CDR3 coding DNA: TGCGCCAGCAGCTTGGGTGGTAGCGGATCCTACGAGCAGTACTTC.

This clone was seen once. The chain uses TRBV19 and TRBJ1-4; a possible D gene is TRBD1 (6 bases). Germline V lookup: CDR1 LNHDA, CDR2 SQIVND (reference sequence). V was pared by 2 bases and J by 0 bases, with 13 bases between. This CDR3 has 17 amino acids. The CDR3 spells CASSINIWTATNEKLFF. The CDR3 bases are TGTGCCAGTAGTATAAACATCTGGACAGCAACTAATGAAAAACTGTTTTTT.

The rearrangement joins TRBV28 to TRBJ2-2; TRBD1 aligns across 9 bases. This CDR3 has 14 amino acids. Germline V gene sequence: CDR1 MDHEN, CDR2 SYDVKM. With V trimmed by 7 bases and J by 3 bases, 3 bases remained unmatched. The CDR3 nucleotides read TGTGCCAGCATGCGGACAGGGGACACCGGGGAGCTGTTTTTT. As protein: CASMRTGDTGELFF.

This clone was seen once. This rearrangement joins TRBV5-1 to TRBJ2-1; weak D call: TRBD2 (6 bases). CDR3 length: 14 amino acids. Trimming removed 0 bases at V and 6 bases at J, with 10 bases between. Germline V gene lookup returns CDR1 SGHRS and CDR2 YFSETQ. The DNA for the CDR3 is TGCGCCAGCAGCTTGGCGGTGACTAGCAATGAGCAGTTCTTC. Residues: CASSLAVTSNEQFF.

The chain is built from TRBV7-8 and TRBJ1-1; perhaps TRBD1 as D (5 bases). From germline, CDR1 is SGHVS and CDR2 FQNEAQ. This CDR3 region has 14 residues. V was clipped by 6 bases and J by 4 bases, with 15 bases between them. The CDR3 coding sequence is TGTGCCAGCAGTTTTATACAAGGGACCACTGAAGCTTTCTTT. Its protein product is CASSFIQGTTEAFF.

The chain recombines TRBV7-8 with TRBJ2-5; TRBD2 matches 7 bases. Trimming took 4 bases from V and 5 from J; bases not matched to a gene: 10. There are 15 residues in the CDR3. Germline CDR1 is SGHVS and CDR2 is FQNEAQ. For the CDR3, the DNA is TGTGCCAGCAGCTCTCGGACTAGAGTTTTCGAGACCCAGTACTTC. The encoded protein is CASSSRTRVFETQYF. The whole variable domain, filled in from reference TRBV7-8 and TRBJ2-5, reads GAGVSQSPRYKVAKRGQDVALRCDPISGHVSLFWYQQALGQGPEFLTYFQNEAQLDKSGLPSDRFFAERPEGSVSTLKIQRTQQEDSAVYLCASSSRTRVFETQYFGPGTRLLVL.

The V call is TRBV9, the J call TRBJ2-3; 7 bases are shared with TRBD2. The length of the CDR3 is 14 residues. The V and J ends lost 0 bases and 5 bases, in that order; junction bases with no gene match: 3. CDR1 is SGDLS, CDR2 YYNGEE, per germline. CDR3 in DNA: TGTGCCAGCAGCGTAGATGCGGGAGAAGATACGCAGTATTTT. Amino acid sequence: CASSVDAGEDTQYF.

The gene calls are TRBV7-9 and TRBJ2-3, with 9 bases matching TRBD1. Germline CDR1 is SEHNR and CDR2 is FQNEAQ (reference sequence). After removal of 7 bases from V and 6 bases from J, the junction contained 11 bases not matched to a gene. CDR3 length: 15 amino acids. For the CDR3, the DNA is TGTGCCAGCACCAGAGGGGACAGGGAGATGGATACGCAGTATTTT. Its protein product is CASTRGDREMDTQYF.

The chain joins TRBV7-3 to TRBJ2-1; 7 bases fit TRBD2. Trimming cost V 4 bases and J 1 base; bases outside gene matches: 4. The CDR3 is 15 residues long. Germline CDR1 is SGHTA and CDR2 is FQGTGA. CDR3 residues: CASSSQAGSYNEQFF. Written as DNA, the CDR3 is TGTGCCAGCAGCTCCCAAGCGGGATCCTACAATGAGCAGTTCTTC.

The chain recombines TRBV5-1 with TRBJ2-2; 9 nucleotides line up with TRBD2. Germline values: CDR1 SGHRS, CDR2 YFSETQ. The V gene end was trimmed by 2 bases and the J gene end by 6 bases; junction bases not matched to a gene: 20. This CDR3 has 20 amino acids. The CDR3 DNA reads as TGCGCCAGCAGCTTCCTGACTAGCGGACTAAACGGTGGAGTGGCCGGGGAGCTGTTTTTT. It codes for CASSFLTSGLNGGVAGELFF.

The chain links TRBV6-1 to TRBJ1-1; unclear D gene. The CDR3 runs to 13 residues. Germline CDR1 MNHNS, CDR2 SASEGT. The V end lost 7 bases, the J end lost 4 bases, and 13 bases lay between the germline ends. The CDR3 here is CASKAGVGTEAFF. DNA for the CDR3: TGTGCCAGCAAAGCCGGGGTGGGCACTGAAGCTTTCTTT.

The CDR3 reads CASSRTSGSHSYEQYF. The CDR3 bases are TGTGCCAGCAGCCGGACTAGCGGGAGCCACTCCTACGAGCAGTACTTC. The chain joins TRBV5-4 to TRBJ2-7, with 13 nucleotides matching TRBD2. The germline CDR1 and CDR2 sequences are SGHNT and YYREEE (reference sequence). V was clipped by 4 bases and J by 0 bases; unmatched bases: 4. The CDR3 has 16 amino acids.

This sequence joins TRBV10-3 and TRBJ1-1; D is undetermined. This CDR3 has 11 amino acids. Germline values: CDR1 ENHRY, CDR2 SYGVKD. The V end lost 5 bases, the J end lost 2 bases, and 3 bases lay between the germline ends. CDR3: CAISQNTEAFF. DNA for the CDR3: TGTGCCATCAGTCAAAACACTGAAGCTTTCTTT.

This chain joins TRBV5-1 and TRBJ2-5, with D tentatively TRBD2 (5 bases). Trimming shortened V by 4 bases and J by 2 bases, and 9 bases separated the two germline ends. The germline gives CDR1 SGHRS, CDR2 YFSETQ. The CDR3 length is 13 residues. CDR3 sequence: CASSPGSQETQYF. CDR3 bases: TGCGCCAGCAGCCCGGGGTCTCAAGAGACCCAGTACTTC.

The chain has TRBV18 and TRBJ2-4; D not certain. The ends were cut back, 0 bases at V and 2 bases at J, with 17 bases in the middle. In germline, CDR1 is KGHSH, CDR2 LQKENI. The CDR3 spans 18 residues. The CDR3 reads CASSPPVGRSAPKNIQYF. In nucleotides, the CDR3 is TGTGCCAGCTCACCACCGGTCGGCAGGTCGGCTCCCAAAAACATTCAGTACTTC.

This clone was seen more than once but under ten times. This chain joins TRBV7-8 and TRBJ1-4, with D possibly matching TRBD1 (5 bases). The germline gives CDR1 SGHVS, CDR2 FQNEAQ. V lost 4 bases and J 2 bases, leaving 11 bases between the germline ends. CDR3 length: 15 residues. CDR3 loop: CASSSRAGTNEKLFF. The CDR3 region has the DNA TGTGCCAGCAGCTCCAGGGCAGGGACTAATGAAAAACTGTTTTTT.